This T cell receptor beta chain was identified in a study of blood T cell repertoires in COVID-19. Study-wide background: Sites across the United States, Italy and Spain contributed samples from acute and convalescent COVID-19.

Germline V CDR1 and CDR2: MNHNY, SVGAGI (reference sequence). V was clipped by 8 bases and J by 4 bases, with 17 bases between them. This CDR3 region has 14 residues. Assay: immunoSEQ multiplex PCR; the TCRdb copy retains only in-frame clones and omits some. The sample carries 200,000 or so clones, roughly 90% recorded once. Sequenced: peripheral blood. The receptor comes from a man aged 55 to 69 with COVID-19, enrolled during active disease. The chain carries TRBV6-6 and TRBJ1-2; possible D gene TRBD1, 6 bases. As DNA, the CDR3 is TGTGCCAGCGTAGGACAGCTAGACCTCTATGGCTACACCTTC. Residues: CASVGQLDLYGYTF.